Sequencing of this T cell receptor (beta chain) was carried out in a study of human T cells and chemical hapten exposure. Study-wide background: Patients, largely female, had alopecia areata, totalis or universalis. TCR yields per sample varied, mainly owing to small pooled library volume differences.

Losses at the gene ends were 1 base for V and 3 bases for J; bases not matched to a gene: 6. Germline loops: CDR1 SGHTA, CDR2 FQGNSA. There are 17 residues in the CDR3. In this sample, this clonotype turned up a few times. Indicated time point: patch test 2, 6 weeks after DPC sensitization. Regarding treatment: therapeutic diphenylcyclopropenone sensitization with weekly scalp DPC. Individual cDNA molecules each carried unique molecular identifiers attached by the library. Each CDR3 protein gets one entry after TCRdb re-called the RACE reads with MiXCR. In the table there are approximately 68,000 distinct CDR3 sequences, 7.5% to 9.5% of which are singletons.

V is TRBV7-2 and J is TRBJ2-3; TRBD1 agrees at 11 bases. The source of this sequence is a woman between 45 and 60 years old with alopecia areata. Some clones in this sample may be carry-over from other donors' samples. The sequencing here drew on whole blood, taken in connection with sensitization to the hapten diphenylcyclopropenone (DPC). The CDR3 spells CASSLGTGGSGTDTQYF. The CDR3 bases are TGTGCCAGCAGCTTAGGGACAGGGGGCTCGGGGACAGATACGCAGTATTTT.